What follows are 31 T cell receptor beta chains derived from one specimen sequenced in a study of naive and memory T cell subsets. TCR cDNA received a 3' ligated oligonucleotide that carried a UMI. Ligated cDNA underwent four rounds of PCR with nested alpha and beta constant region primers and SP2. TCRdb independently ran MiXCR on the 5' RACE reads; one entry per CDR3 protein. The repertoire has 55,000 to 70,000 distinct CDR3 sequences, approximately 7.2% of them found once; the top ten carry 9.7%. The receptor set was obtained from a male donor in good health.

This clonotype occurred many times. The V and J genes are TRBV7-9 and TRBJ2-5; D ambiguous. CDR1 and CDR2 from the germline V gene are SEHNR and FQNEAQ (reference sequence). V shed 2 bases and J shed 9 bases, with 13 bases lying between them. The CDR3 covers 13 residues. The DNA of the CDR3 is TGTGCCAGCAGCTTATCAGACCGGCCGGCCCAGTACTTC. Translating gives CASSLSDRPAQYF.

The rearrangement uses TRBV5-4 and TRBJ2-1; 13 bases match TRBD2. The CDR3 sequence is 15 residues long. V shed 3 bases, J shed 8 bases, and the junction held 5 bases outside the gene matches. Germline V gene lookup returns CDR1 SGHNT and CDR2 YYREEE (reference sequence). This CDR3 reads CASSSGLAGPHEQFF. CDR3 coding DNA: TGTGCCAGCAGCTCGGGACTAGCGGGACCCCATGAGCAGTTCTTC.

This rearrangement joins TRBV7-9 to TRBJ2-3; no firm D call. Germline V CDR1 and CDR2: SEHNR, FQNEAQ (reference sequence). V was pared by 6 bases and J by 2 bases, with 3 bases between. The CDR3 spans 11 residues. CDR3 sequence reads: CASRNTDTQYF. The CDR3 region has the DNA TGTGCCAGCAGAAACACAGATACGCAGTATTTT.

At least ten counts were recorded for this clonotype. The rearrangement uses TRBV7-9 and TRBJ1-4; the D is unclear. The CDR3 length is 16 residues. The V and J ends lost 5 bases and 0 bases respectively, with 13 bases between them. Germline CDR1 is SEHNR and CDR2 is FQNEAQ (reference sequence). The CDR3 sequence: CASSLPVGSTNEKLFF. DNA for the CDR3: TGTGCCAGCAGCCTCCCGGTTGGATCAACTAATGAAAAACTGTTTTTT. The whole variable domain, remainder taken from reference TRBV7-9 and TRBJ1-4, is DTGVSQNPRHKITKRGQNVTFRCDPISEHNRLYWYRQTLGQGPEFLTYFQNEAQLEKSRLLSDRFSAERPKGSFSTLEIQRTEQGDSAMYLCASSLPVGSTNEKLFFGSGTQLSVL.

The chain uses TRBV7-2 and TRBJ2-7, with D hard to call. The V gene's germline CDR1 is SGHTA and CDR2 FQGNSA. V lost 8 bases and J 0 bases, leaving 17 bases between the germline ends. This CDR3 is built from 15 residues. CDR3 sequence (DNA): TGTGCCAGCCGACTTAGTGGCGCGGTCTCCTACGAGCAGTACTTC. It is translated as CASRLSGAVSYEQYF.

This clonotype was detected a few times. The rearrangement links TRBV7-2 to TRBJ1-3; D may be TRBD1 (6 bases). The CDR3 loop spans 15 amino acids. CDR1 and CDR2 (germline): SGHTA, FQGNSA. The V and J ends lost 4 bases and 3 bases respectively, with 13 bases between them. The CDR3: CASSSQGLGGNTIYF. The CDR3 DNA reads TGTGCCAGCAGCTCACAGGGTTTAGGTGGAAACACCATATATTTT. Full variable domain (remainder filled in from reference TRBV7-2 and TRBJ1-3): GAGVSQSPSNKVTEKGKDVELRCDPISGHTALYWYRQSLGQGLEFLIYFQGNSAPDKSGLPSDRFSAERTGGSVSTLTIQRTQQEDSAVYLCASSSQGLGGNTIYFGEGSWLTVV.

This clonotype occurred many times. The CDR3 sequence: CASGRWNTEAFF. For the CDR3, the DNA is TGTGCTAGTGGTCGCTGGAACACTGAAGCTTTCTTT. The chain carries TRBV12-5 and TRBJ1-1; D not certain. Germline lookup yields CDR1 LGHNT and CDR2 FRNRAP. The length of the CDR3 is 12 residues. V was cut by 5 bases and J by 1 base, with 5 bases left in between.

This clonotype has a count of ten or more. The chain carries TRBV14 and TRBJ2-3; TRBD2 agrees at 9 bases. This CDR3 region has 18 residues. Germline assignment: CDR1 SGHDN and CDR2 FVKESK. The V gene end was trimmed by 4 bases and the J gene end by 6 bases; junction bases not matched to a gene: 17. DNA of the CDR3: TGTGCCAGCAGCCTCGGGAGGATAGCGGGGGCCCCGGAGGATACGCAGTATTTT. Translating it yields CASSLGRIAGAPEDTQYF.

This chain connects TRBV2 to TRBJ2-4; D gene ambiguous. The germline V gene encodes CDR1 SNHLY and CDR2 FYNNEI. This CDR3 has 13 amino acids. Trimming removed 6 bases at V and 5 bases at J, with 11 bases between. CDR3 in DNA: TGTGCCAGCAGGCCGGCCGGTGAAAACATTCAGTACTTC. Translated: CASRPAGENIQYF.

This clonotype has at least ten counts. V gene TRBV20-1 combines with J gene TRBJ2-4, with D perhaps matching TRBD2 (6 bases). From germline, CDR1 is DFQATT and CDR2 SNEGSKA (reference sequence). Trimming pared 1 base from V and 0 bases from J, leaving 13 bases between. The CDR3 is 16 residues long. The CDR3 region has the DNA TGCAGTGCTAGAGTAGGGACTTCACTAGCCAAAAACATTCAGTACTTC. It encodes CSARVGTSLAKNIQYF.

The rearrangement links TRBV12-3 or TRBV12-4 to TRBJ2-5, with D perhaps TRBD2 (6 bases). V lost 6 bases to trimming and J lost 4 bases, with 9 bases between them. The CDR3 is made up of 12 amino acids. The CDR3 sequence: CASRSEGETQYF. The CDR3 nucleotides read TGTGCCAGCAGGTCGGAGGGAGAGACCCAGTACTTC.

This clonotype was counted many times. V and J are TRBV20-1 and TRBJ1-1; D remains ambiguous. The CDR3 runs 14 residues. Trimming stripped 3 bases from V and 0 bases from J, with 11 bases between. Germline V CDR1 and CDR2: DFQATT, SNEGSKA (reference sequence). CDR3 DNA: TGCAGTGCTAGGGAGGGTTTTCTGAACACTGAAGCTTTCTTT. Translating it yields CSAREGFLNTEAFF.

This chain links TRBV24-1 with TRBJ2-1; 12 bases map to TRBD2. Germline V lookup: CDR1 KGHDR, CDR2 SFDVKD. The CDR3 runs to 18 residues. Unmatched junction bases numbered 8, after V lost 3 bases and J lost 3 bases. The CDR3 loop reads CATSDVGTSGRFYNEQFF. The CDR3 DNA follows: TGTGCCACCAGTGATGTGGGTACTAGCGGGAGGTTCTACAATGAGCAGTTCTTC.

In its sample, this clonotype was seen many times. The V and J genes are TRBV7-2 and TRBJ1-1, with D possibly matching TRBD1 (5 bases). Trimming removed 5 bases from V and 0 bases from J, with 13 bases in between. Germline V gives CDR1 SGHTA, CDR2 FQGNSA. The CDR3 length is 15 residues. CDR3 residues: CASSPVRGMNTEAFF. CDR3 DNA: TGTGCCAGCAGCCCAGTAAGGGGAATGAACACTGAAGCTTTCTTT. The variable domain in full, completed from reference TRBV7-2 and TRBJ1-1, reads GAGVSQSPSNKVTEKGKDVELRCDPISGHTALYWYRQSLGQGLEFLIYFQGNSAPDKSGLPSDRFSAERTGGSVSTLTIQRTQQEDSAVYLCASSPVRGMNTEAFFGQGTRLTVV.

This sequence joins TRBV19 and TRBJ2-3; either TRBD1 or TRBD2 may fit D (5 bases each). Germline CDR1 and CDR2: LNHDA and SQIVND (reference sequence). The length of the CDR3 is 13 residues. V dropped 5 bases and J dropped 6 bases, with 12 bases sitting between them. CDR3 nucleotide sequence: TGTGCCAGTAGTTCAAAGGGGACGGATACGCAGTATTTT. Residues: CASSSKGTDTQYF.

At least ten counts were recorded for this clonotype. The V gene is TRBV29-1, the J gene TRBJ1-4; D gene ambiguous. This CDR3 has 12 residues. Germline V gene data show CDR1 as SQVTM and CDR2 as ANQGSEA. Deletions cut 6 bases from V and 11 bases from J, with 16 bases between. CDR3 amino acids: CSVTELVGKLFF. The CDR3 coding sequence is TGCAGCGTAACCGAACTAGTAGGGAAACTGTTTTTT.

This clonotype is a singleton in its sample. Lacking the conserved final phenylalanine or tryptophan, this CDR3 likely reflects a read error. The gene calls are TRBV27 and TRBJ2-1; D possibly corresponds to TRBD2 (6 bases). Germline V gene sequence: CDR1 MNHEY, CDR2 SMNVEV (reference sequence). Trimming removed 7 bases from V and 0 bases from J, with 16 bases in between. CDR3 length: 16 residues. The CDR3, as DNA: TGTGCCAGCAAAGTGGGACTCGCAAGCTCCTACAATGAGCAGTTCCTC. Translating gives CASKVGLASSYNEQFL.

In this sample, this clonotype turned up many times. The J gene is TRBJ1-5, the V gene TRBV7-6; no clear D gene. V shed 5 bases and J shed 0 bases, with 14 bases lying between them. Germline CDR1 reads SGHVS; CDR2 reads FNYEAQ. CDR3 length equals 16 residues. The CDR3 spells CASSRGPGDSNQPQHF. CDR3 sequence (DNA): TGTGCCAGCAGCCGAGGGCCAGGCGATAGCAATCAGCCCCAGCATTTT.

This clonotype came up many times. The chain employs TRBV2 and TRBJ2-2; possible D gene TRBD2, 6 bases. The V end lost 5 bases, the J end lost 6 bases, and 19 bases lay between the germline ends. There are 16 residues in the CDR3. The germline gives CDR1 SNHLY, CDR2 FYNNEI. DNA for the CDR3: TGTGCCAGCAGTCCGCGGGATGGGGTCATGGCCGGGGAGCTGTTTTTT. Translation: CASSPRDGVMAGELFF.

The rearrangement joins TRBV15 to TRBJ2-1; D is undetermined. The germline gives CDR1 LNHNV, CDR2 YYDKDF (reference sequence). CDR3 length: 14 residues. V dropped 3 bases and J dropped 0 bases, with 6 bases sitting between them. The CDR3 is CATSSPDSYNEQFF. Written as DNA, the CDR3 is TGTGCCACCAGCAGTCCCGACTCCTACAATGAGCAGTTCTTC.

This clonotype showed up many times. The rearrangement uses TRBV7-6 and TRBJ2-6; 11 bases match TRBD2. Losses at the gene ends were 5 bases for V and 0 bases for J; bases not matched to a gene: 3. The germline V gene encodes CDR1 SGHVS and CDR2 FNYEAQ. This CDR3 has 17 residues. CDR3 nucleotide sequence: TGTGCCAGCAGCACCCTAGCGGGAGGCTCTGGGGCCAACGTCCTGACTTTC. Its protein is CASSTLAGGSGANVLTF.

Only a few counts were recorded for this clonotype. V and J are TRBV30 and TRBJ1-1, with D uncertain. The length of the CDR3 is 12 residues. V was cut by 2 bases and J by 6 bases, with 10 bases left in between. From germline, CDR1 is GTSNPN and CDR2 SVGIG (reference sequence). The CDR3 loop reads CAWSLAPAEAFF. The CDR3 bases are TGTGCCTGGAGTTTGGCACCGGCTGAAGCTTTCTTT.

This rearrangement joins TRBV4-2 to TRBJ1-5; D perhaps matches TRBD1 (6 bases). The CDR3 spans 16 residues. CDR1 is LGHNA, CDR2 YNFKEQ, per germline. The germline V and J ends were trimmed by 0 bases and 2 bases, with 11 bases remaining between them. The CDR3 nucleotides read TGTGCCAGCAGCCAAGAAGGGGGGAATGGCAATCAGCCCCAGCATTTT. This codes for CASSQEGGNGNQPQHF.

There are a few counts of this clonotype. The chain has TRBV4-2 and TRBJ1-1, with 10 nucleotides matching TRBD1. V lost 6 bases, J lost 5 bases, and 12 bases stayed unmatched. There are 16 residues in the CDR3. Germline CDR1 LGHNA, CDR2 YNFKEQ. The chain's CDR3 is CASRQPGQGIGTEAFF. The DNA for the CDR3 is TGTGCCAGCAGACAACCGGGACAGGGGATTGGAACTGAAGCTTTCTTT.

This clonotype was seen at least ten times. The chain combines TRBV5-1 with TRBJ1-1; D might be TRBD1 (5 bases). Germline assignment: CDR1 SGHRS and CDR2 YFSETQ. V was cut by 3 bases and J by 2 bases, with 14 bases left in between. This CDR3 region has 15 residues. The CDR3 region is CASSWAPGLNTEAFF. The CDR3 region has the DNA TGCGCCAGCAGCTGGGCTCCGGGACTTAACACTGAAGCTTTCTTT.

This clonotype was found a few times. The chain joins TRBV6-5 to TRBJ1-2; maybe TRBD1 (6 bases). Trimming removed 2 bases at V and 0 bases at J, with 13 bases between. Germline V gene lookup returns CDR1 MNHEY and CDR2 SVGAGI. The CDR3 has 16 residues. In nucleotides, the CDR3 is TGTGCCAGCAGTTACGCGGACAGAACAGCTAACTATGGCTACACCTTC. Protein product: CASSYADRTANYGYTF.

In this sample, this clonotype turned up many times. CDR3 sequence: CASRGLGGAQYF. As DNA, the CDR3 is TGTGCCAGCAGGGGACTGGGAGGGGCCCAGTACTTC. This chain joins TRBV12-3 or TRBV12-4 and TRBJ2-5, with 7 bases aligning to TRBD2. The CDR3 is made up of 12 amino acids. V shed 6 bases, J shed 9 bases, and the junction held 7 bases outside the gene matches.

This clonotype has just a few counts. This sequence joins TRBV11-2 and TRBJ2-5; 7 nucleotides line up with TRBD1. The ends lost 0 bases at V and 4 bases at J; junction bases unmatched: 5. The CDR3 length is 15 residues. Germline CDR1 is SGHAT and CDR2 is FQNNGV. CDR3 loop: CASSLDPTGRETQYF. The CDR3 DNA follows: TGTGCCAGCAGCTTAGATCCGACAGGGAGAGAGACCCAGTACTTC.

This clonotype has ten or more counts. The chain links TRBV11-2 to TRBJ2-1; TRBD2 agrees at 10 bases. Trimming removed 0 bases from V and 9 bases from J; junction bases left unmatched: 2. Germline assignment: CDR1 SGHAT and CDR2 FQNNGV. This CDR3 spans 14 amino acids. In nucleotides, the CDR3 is TGTGCCAGCAGCTTAGAGACTAGCGGGTTTGAGCAGTTCTTC. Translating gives CASSLETSGFEQFF. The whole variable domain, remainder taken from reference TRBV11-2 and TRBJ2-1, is EAGVAQSPRYKIIEKRQSVAFWCNPISGHATLYWYQQILGQGPKLLIQFQNNGVVDDSQLPKDRFSAERLKGVDSTLKIQPAKLEDSAVYLCASSLETSGFEQFFGPGTRLTVL.

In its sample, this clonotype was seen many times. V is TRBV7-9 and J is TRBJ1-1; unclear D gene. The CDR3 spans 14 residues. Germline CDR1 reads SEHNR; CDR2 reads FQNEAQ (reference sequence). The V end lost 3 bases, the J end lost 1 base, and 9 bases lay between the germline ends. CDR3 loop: CASSFLSKNTEAFF. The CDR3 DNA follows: TGTGCCAGCAGCTTTCTATCGAAGAACACTGAAGCTTTCTTT.

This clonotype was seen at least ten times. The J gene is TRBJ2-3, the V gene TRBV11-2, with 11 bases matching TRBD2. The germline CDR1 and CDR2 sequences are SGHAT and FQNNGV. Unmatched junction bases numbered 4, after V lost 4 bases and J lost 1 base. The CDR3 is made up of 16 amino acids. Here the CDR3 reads CASSSGLAERTDTQYF. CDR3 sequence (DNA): TGTGCCAGCAGCTCGGGACTAGCGGAACGCACAGATACGCAGTATTTT. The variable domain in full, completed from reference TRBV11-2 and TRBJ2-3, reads EAGVAQSPRYKIIEKRQSVAFWCNPISGHATLYWYQQILGQGPKLLIQFQNNGVVDDSQLPKDRFSAERLKGVDSTLKIQPAKLEDSAVYLCASSSGLAERTDTQYFGPGTRLTVL.